Below, 21 T cell receptor beta chains from the same sample are listed, as sequenced in a study of Graves' ophthalmopathy and Graves' hyperthyroidism. The sequenced template was RNA, covering the TCR beta CDR3 region. An initial RT-PCR round employing HTBI primers preceded a second-round multiplex PCR. Each CDR3 protein gets one entry after TCRdb re-called the multiplex PCR reads with MiXCR. The sample has hundreds of thousands of distinct CDR3 sequences; 35% to 50% are singletons. Sequencing used peripheral blood. The receptor source for this set is an adult man with Graves' ophthalmopathy.

The chain uses TRBV20-1 and TRBJ1-3, with 7 nucleotides matching TRBD1. The CDR3 consists of 15 residues. CDR1 is DFQATT and CDR2 is SNEGSKA in the germline V gene (reference sequence). V shed 6 bases and J 2 bases; nucleotides not matched to a gene: 10. CDR3 residues: CSAESDGTAGNTIYF. In DNA, the CDR3 is TGCAGTGCCGAGTCTGACGGGACAGCTGGAAACACCATATATTTT.

The J gene is TRBJ1-2, the V gene TRBV4-2; 10 nucleotides line up with TRBD1. V lost 1 base and J lost 8; bases outside the gene matches: 13. CDR1 is LGHNA, CDR2 YNFKEQ, per germline. This CDR3 comprises 17 residues. Here the CDR3 reads CASSQGAGTGDLLGYTF. The CDR3 DNA sequence: TGTGCCAGCAGCCAAGGGGCCGGGACAGGGGATCTACTAGGCTACACCTTC.

V is TRBV29-1 and J is TRBJ1-2; 7 bases are a match to TRBD1. The junction had 10 bases not matched to a gene; V was cut back by 3 bases and J by 3 bases. Germline values: CDR1 SQVTM, CDR2 ANQGSEA. CDR3 size: 15 residues. The CDR3 is CSVDLQWTGYYGYTF. The CDR3 region has the DNA TGCAGCGTTGACCTCCAATGGACAGGCTACTATGGCTACACCTTC. The entire variable domain, with the rest obtained from reference TRBV29-1 and TRBJ1-2, is as follows: SAVISQKPSRDICQRGTSLTIQCQVDSQVTMMFWYRQQPGQSLTLIATANQGSEATYESGFVIDKFPISRPNLTFSTLTVSNMSPEDSSIYLCSVDLQWTGYYGYTFGSGTRLTVV.

This clonotype was seen a handful of times. A much larger clone sits a single nucleotide away, making a read error possible. V is TRBV19 and J is TRBJ1-2; no clear D gene. This CDR3 comprises 14 residues. Germline CDR1 LNHDA, CDR2 SQIVND (reference sequence). This CDR3 is CASTPRRSTSGYAF. CDR3 coding DNA: TGTGCCAGTACCCCTCGCCGTTCGACGTCTGGCTACGCCTTC.

As for this clonotype: Since a much larger clone is just one base distant, this may be a read error. The chain is built from TRBV7-9 and TRBJ2-5; D is ambiguous. Germline CDR1 and CDR2: SEHNR and FQNEAQ (reference sequence). The CDR3 runs to 12 residues. Deletions cut 8 bases from V and 4 bases from J, with 11 bases between. The CDR3 sequence: CASGERRETQYF. The DNA for the CDR3 is TGTGCCAGCGGAGAGAGACGAGAGACCCAGTACTTC.

This clonotype was recorded many times. In DNA form, the CDR3 reads TGTGCCAGCAGCTCGACTAGCGGGAGGGACGAGCAGTACTTC. This encodes CASSSTSGRDEQYF. The gene calls are TRBV11-2 and TRBJ2-7; 14 bases agree with TRBD2. The length of the CDR3 is 14 residues. With V trimmed by 4 bases and J by 5 bases, 1 base remained unmatched. Germline values: CDR1 SGHAT, CDR2 FQNNGV.

This chain uses TRBV29-1 with TRBJ2-7; 8 bases agree with TRBD1. The CDR3 loop spans 12 amino acids. Germline V gene sequence: CDR1 SQVTM, CDR2 ANQGSEA. CDR3 amino acids: CRSLDRVGEQYF. The CDR3 DNA sequence: TGCAGATCTCTGGACAGGGTAGGCGAGCAGTACTTC.

Note on this clonotype: At one boundary the junction diverges from the germline segment, which might be a read error. This chain links TRBV7-9 with TRBJ2-7; unclear D gene. CDR3 size: 14 residues. The germline CDR1 and CDR2 sequences are SEHNR and FQNEAQ (reference sequence). The CDR3 DNA reads TGTGCCAGCAGCTTAGGGCTGGGGTCCTACGAGCAGTGCTTC. Its protein is CASSLGLGSYEQCF.

Points on this clonotype: This sequence may be a read error, since a much larger clone differs from it by one base. The rearrangement links TRBV7-9 to TRBJ2-6; weak D call: TRBD1 (6 bases). The germline V gene encodes CDR1 SEHNR and CDR2 FQNEAQ (reference sequence). The CDR3 is 15 amino acids. The CDR3 reads CASSLGQVGANVLAF. The CDR3 DNA reads TGTGCCAGCAGCTTAGGACAGGTTGGGGCCAACGTCCTGGCTTTC. Looking up the rest from reference TRBV7-9 and TRBJ2-6 gives the full variable domain: DTGVSQNPRHKITKRGQNVTFRCDPISEHNRLYWYRQTLGQGPEFLTYFQNEAQLEKSRLLSDRFSAERPKGSFSTLEIQRTEQGDSAMYLCASSLGQVGANVLAFGAGSRLTVL.

The chain combines TRBV19 with TRBJ2-2, with D uncertain. The V and J ends lost 7 bases and 5 bases respectively, with 11 bases between them. The CDR3 loop spans 13 amino acids. The germline V gene encodes CDR1 LNHDA and CDR2 SQIVND (reference sequence). CDR3 in DNA: TGTGCCAGTAATCCGGGCTCGACCGGGGAGCTGTTTTTT. Translation gives CASNPGSTGELFF.

The chain combines TRBV20-1 with TRBJ1-2; 7 bases fit TRBD1. In germline, CDR1 is DFQATT, CDR2 SNEGSKA (reference sequence). Trimming cost V 4 bases and J 7 bases; bases outside gene matches: 3. The CDR3 runs to 11 residues. CDR3 DNA: TGCAGTGCTAAATCAGGGGGTGGCTACACCTTC. This codes for CSAKSGGGYTF.

This clonotype has at least ten counts. The chain uses TRBV25-1 and TRBJ2-5, with 12 bases aligning to TRBD2. Germline V lookup: CDR1 MGHDK, CDR2 SYGVNS. Losses at the gene ends were 5 bases for V and 6 bases for J; bases not matched to a gene: 13. This CDR3 comprises 17 residues. CDR3 amino acids: CASSPHGLAGLRQTQYF. In DNA form, the CDR3 reads TGTGCCAGCAGTCCACATGGACTAGCGGGACTCCGGCAGACCCAGTACTTC.

This clonotype appeared a few times. CDR3 loop: CASSLDRYMNTEAFF. The CDR3 DNA follows: TGTGCCAGCAGCTTAGATCGGTACATGAACACTGAAGCTTTCTTT. J is TRBJ1-1 and V is TRBV11-2; D is undetermined. CDR3 length: 15 residues. V was shortened by 0 bases and J by 0 bases, with 8 bases between the two germline ends. Per germline, CDR1 SGHAT and CDR2 FQNNGV.

This rearrangement joins TRBV29-1 to TRBJ2-2; 11 bases line up with TRBD1. Trimming cost V 7 bases and J 4 bases; bases outside gene matches: 5. The CDR3 is made up of 14 amino acids. The germline V gene encodes CDR1 SQVTM and CDR2 ANQGSEA. The CDR3 sequence is CSGHGTGGTGELFF. The CDR3 nucleotides are TGCAGCGGCCACGGGACAGGGGGCACCGGGGAGCTGTTTTTT.

This clonotype has ten or more counts. The gene calls are TRBV15 and TRBJ2-7; D possibly corresponds to TRBD1 (6 bases). This CDR3 contains 12 residues. Per the germline V gene, CDR1 is LNHNV and CDR2 is YYDKDF (reference sequence). Between the trimmed V and J ends, which lost 4 bases and 6 bases, there was a span of 10 bases. CDR3 nucleotides: TGTGCCACCAGCACGACAGGTTCCGAGCAGTACTTC. It yields the protein CATSTTGSEQYF.

This clonotype was seen a handful of times. The V and J genes are TRBV7-9 and TRBJ1-6; D is uncertain. The V and J ends lost 8 bases and 13 bases respectively, with 9 bases between them. The CDR3 covers 10 residues. Germline CDR1 and CDR2: SEHNR and FQNEAQ (reference sequence). CDR3 coding DNA: TGTGCCAGCGCCCCCGGCCCCCTCCACTTT. It translates to CASAPGPLHF. The full variable domain, rest sourced from reference TRBV7-9 and TRBJ1-6, is DTGVSQNPRHKITKRGQNVTFRCDPISEHNRLYWYRQTLGQGPEFLTYFQNEAQLEKSRLLSDRFSAERPKGSFSTLEIQRTEQGDSAMYLCASAPGPLHFGNGTRLTVT.

The chain has TRBV7-9 and TRBJ1-2; 11 bases align to TRBD1. Germline loops: CDR1 SEHNR, CDR2 FQNEAQ (reference sequence). The CDR3 extends over 16 amino acids. Losses at the gene ends were 3 bases for V and 7 bases for J; bases not matched to a gene: 10. The chain's CDR3 is CASSFGTGQGARGYTF. CDR3 coding DNA: TGTGCCAGCAGCTTTGGGACCGGACAGGGGGCCCGTGGCTACACCTTC.

Comment on this clonotype: One end of the junction fails to match germline, which may point to a read error. The chain uses TRBV10-2 and TRBJ2-5; 12 positions agree with TRBD2. Germline-derived CDR1 and CDR2 are WSHSY and SAAADI. There are 17 residues in the CDR3. The CDR3 loop reads CASSHFSSGGAAKTQYF. The CDR3 DNA sequence: TGTGCCAGCAGTCACTTTTCTAGCGGGGGGGCCGCGAAGACCCAGTACTTC.

The sample holds many counts of this clonotype. J is TRBJ2-5 and V is TRBV7-9; unclear D gene. Trimming took off 5 bases at V and 5 bases at J, with 12 bases between the two ends. The CDR3 consists of 13 residues. Germline V gene sequence: CDR1 SEHNR, CDR2 FQNEAQ (reference sequence). CDR3 coding DNA: TGTGCCAGCAGCGATGGACGGCTGGAGACCCAGTACTTC. Translating it yields CASSDGRLETQYF.

CDR3 region: CSASPYVGTEAFF. DNA for the CDR3: TGCAGTGCTAGCCCCTATGTCGGAACTGAAGCTTTCTTT. The chain is built from TRBV20-1 and TRBJ1-1, with no clear D. V lost 3 bases and J lost 5, with 13 bases in between. Germline CDR1 reads DFQATT; CDR2 reads SNEGSKA (reference sequence). This CDR3 comprises 13 residues.

The gene calls are TRBV6-1 and TRBJ1-5; 8 nucleotides line up with TRBD1. Germline values: CDR1 MNHNS, CDR2 SASEGT. V lost 7 bases to trimming and J lost 2 bases; unmatched junction nucleotides: 13. The CDR3 is made up of 17 amino acids. Here the CDR3 DNA reads TGTGCCAGCACCGAGTTATTCCAGGGGGCCCGCAATCAGCCCCAGCATTTT. This sequence encodes CASTELFQGARNQPQHF.